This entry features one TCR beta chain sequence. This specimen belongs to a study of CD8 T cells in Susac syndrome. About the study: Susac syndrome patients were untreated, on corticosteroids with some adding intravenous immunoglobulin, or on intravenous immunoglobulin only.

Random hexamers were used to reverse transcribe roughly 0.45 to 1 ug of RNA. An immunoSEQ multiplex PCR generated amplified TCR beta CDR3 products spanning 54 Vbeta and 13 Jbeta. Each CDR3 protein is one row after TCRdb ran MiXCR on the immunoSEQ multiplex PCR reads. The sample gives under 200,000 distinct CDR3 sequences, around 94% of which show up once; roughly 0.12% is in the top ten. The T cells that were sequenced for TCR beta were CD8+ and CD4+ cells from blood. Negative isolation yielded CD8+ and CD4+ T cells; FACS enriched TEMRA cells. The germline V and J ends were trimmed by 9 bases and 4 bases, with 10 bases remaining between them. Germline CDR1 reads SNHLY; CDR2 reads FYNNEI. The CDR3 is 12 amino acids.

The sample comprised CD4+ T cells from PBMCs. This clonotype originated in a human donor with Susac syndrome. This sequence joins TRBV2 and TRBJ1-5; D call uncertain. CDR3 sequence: CASHRTNQPQHF. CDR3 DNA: TGTGCCAGTCACCGTACGAATCAGCCCCAGCATTTT.